These T cell receptor beta chains were read from a single sample in a study of control samples from healthy donors and cancer patients. The protocol was immunoSEQ multiplex PCR, while the TCRdb copy is restricted to in-frame clones and leaves out a portion. The sample shows 100,000 to 150,000 clones, about nine tenths of them seen only once. Sequenced input: blood. Source of these receptors: a man aged 40-55 years in good health. Both conserved end residues are part of each CDR3.

V,CDR3
TRBV6-5,CASTPGQGTYEQYF
TRBV6-5,CASTRTADNYGYTF
TRBV5-4,CATMLKGWETQYF
TRBV2,CASSEGMNTEAFF
TRBV5-1,CASSFNSYEQYF
TRBV28,CASSSPGQPYEQYF
TRBV16,CASSQWETGVEETQYF
TRBV5-1,CASSLQGAPEAFF
TRBV10-1,CASSENIYTEAFF
TRBV9,CASSVQAGGSTGGGGRTNYNEQFF
TRBV28,CAAADRLYPDTQYF
TRBV6-1,CASSDRGEQETQYF
TRBV18,CASSPPTSTQETQYF
TRBV5-1,CASSLIRGDNEQFF
TRBV5-1,CASSLRQGPTNEKLFF